This paragraph reports one T cell receptor (beta chain). The method was immunoSEQ multiplex PCR; TCRdb's version includes in-frame clones alone and lacks a portion of them. This sample has some 50,000 clones, with about 83% found just once. This record comes from a study of radiotherapy plus CTLA-4 blockade in lung cancer. There are 15 residues in the CDR3. Germline CDR1 is MDHEN and CDR2 is SYDVKM. After removal of 6 bases from V and 4 bases from J, the junction contained 10 bases not matched to a gene. The rearrangement links TRBV28 to TRBJ1-2, with 8 bases identical to TRBD1. The sequence came from a human donor with non-small cell lung cancer whose response to radiotherapy plus ipilimumab could not be evaluated. The source was peripheral blood, collected from a patient treated with radiotherapy plus ipilimumab. The CDR3: CASSRGTGSIYGYTF. The CDR3, as DNA: TGTGCCAGCAGCCGAGGGACAGGCAGCATCTATGGCTACACCTTC.